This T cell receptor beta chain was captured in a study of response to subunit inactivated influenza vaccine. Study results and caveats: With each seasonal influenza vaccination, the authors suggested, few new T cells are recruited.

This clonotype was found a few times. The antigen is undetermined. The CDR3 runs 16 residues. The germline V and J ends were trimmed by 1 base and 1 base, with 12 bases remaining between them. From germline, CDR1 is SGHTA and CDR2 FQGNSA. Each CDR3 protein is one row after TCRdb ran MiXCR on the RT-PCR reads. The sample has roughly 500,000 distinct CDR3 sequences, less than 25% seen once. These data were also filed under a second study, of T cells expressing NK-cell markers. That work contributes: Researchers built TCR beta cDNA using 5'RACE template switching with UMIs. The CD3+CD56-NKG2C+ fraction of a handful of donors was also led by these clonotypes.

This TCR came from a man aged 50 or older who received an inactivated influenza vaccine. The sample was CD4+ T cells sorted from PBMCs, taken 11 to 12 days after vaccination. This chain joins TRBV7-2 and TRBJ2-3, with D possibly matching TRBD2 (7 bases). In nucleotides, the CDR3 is TGTGCCAGCAGCTTAGGGGGGGGGCCGGGCACAGATACGCAGTATTTT. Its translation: CASSLGGGPGTDTQYF.